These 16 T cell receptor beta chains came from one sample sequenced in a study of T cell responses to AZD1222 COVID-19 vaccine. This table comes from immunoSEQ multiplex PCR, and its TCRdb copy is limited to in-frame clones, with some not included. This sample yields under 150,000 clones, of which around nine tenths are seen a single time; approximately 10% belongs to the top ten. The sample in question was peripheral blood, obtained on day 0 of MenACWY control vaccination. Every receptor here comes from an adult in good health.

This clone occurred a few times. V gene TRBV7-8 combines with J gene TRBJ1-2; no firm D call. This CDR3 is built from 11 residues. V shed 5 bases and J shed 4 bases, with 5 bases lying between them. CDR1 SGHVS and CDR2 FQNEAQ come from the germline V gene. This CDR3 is CASSRGYGYTF. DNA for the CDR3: TGTGCCAGCAGCCGTGGCTATGGCTACACCTTC.

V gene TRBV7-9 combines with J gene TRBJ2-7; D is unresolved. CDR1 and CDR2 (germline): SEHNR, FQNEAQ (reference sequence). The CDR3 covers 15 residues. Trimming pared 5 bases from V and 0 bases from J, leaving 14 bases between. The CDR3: CASSPWTSSSYEQYF. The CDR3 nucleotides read TGTGCCAGCAGCCCCTGGACGAGTAGCTCCTACGAGCAGTACTTC.

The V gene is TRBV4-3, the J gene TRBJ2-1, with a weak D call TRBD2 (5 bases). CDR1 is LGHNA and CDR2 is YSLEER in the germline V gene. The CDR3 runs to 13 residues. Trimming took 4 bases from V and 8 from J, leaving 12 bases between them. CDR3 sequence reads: CASSPRVWDEQFF. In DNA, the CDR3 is TGCGCCAGCAGCCCGCGGGTTTGGGATGAGCAGTTCTTC.

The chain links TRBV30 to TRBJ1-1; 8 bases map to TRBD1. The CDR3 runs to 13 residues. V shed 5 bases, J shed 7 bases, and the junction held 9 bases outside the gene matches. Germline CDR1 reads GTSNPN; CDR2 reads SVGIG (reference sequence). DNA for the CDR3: TGTGCCTGGTTACGACAGGGGTTAGATGAAGCTTTCTTT. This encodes CAWLRQGLDEAFF.

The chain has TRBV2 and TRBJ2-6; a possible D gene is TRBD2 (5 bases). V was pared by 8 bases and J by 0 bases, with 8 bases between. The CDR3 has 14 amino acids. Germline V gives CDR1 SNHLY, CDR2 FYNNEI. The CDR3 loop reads CASAGSSGANVLTF. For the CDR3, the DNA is TGTGCCAGCGCGGGTAGCTCTGGGGCCAACGTCCTGACTTTC.

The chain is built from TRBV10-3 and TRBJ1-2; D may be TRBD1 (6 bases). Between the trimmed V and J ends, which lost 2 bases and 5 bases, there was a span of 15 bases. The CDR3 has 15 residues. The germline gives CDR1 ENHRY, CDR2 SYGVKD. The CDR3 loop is CAISEGGREGYGYTF. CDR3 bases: TGTGCCATCAGTGAGGGGGGGCGAGAAGGGTATGGCTACACCTTC.

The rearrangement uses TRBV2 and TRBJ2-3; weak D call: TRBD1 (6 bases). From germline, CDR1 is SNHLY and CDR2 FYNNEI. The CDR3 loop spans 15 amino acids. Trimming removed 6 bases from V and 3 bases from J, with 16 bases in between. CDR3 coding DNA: TGTGCCAGCAGAACAAGGGGGAAGAGGACAGATACGCAGTATTTT. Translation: CASRTRGKRTDTQYF.

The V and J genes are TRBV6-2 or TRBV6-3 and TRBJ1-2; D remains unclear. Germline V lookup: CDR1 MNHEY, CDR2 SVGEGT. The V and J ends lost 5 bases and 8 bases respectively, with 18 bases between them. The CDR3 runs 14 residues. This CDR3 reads CASSAHHYLGGYTF. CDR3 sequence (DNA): TGTGCCAGCAGTGCCCATCACTATCTAGGGGGCTACACCTTC.

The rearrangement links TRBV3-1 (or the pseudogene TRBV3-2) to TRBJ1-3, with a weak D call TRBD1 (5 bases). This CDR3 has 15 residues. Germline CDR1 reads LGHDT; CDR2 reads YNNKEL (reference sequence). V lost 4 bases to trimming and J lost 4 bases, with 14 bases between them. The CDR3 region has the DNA TGTGCCAGCAGCCCTTGGGGGGGAGGAGGAAACACCATATATTTT. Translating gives CASSPWGGGGNTIYF.

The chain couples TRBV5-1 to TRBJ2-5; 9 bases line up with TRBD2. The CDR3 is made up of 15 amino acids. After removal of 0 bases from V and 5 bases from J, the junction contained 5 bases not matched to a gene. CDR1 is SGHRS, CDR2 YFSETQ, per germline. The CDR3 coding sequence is TGCGCCAGCAGCTTGGGTAGTAGCGGGAGTGAGACCCAGTACTTC. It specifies CASSLGSSGSETQYF.

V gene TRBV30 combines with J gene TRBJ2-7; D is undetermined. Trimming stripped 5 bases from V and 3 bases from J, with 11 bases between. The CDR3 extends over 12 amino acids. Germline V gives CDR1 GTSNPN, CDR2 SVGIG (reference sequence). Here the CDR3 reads CAWGEARYEQYF. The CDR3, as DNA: TGTGCCTGGGGAGAGGCCCGCTACGAGCAGTACTTC.

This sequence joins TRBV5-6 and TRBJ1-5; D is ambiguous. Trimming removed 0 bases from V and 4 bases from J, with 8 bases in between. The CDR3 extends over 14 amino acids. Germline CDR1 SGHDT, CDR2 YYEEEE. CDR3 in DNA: TGTGCCAGCAGCTTGGGAGGGTTTAATCAGCCCCAGCATTTT. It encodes CASSLGGFNQPQHF.

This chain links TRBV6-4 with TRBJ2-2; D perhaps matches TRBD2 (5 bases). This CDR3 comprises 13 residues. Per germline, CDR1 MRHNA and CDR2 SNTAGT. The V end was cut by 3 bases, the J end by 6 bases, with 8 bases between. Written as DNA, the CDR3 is TGTGCCAGCAGTGAGCGGGTCGCCGGGGAGCTGTTTTTT. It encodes CASSERVAGELFF.

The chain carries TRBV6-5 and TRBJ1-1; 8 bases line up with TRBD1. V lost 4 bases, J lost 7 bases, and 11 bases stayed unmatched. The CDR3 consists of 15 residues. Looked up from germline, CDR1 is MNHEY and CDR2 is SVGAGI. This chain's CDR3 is CASSFLRGLNGEAFF. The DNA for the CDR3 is TGTGCCAGCAGTTTTCTCAGGGGGCTCAATGGTGAAGCTTTCTTT.

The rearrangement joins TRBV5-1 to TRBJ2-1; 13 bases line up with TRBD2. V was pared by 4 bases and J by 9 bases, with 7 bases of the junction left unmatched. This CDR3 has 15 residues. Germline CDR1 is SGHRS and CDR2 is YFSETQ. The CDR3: CASSVLAGGPPEQFF. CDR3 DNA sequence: TGCGCCAGCAGCGTACTAGCGGGAGGGCCTCCTGAGCAGTTCTTC. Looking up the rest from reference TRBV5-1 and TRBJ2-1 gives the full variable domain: KAGVTQTPRYLIKTRGQQVTLSCSPISGHRSVSWYQQTPGQGLQFLFEYFSETQRNKGNFPGRFSGRQFSNSRSEMNVSTLELGDSALYLCASSVLAGGPPEQFFGPGTRLTVL.

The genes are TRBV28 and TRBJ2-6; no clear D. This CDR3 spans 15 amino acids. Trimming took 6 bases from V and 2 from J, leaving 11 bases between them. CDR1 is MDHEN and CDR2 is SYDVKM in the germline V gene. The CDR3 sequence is CASRTRAPGANVLTF. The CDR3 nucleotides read TGTGCCAGCAGGACTCGTGCCCCTGGGGCCAACGTCCTGACTTTC.